The clone carrying this TCR beta chain was counted once. The antigen is unknown. These data belong to a study of identical twins. Study observations and caveats: Findings came from cross-sectional statistics, without long-term follow-up of donors. In zero-insertion analyses, partial confounding could arise from invariant MAIT and iNKT cells.

Trimming took off 5 bases at V and 0 bases at J, with 23 bases between the two ends. The CDR3 covers 20 residues. CDR1 and CDR2 from the germline V gene are PRHDT and FYEKMQ (reference sequence). One entry per CDR3 protein, called by TCRdb with MiXCR from the 5' RACE reads. The table shows around 960,000 distinct CDR3 sequences, with around an eighth occurring only once. This sample was shared with a second study, whose subject was yellow fever vaccine responses in identical twins. That report notes: Twin vaccine T cell responses reportedly seemed partly convergent, partly personalized.

The gene calls are TRBV13 and TRBJ2-6, with D possibly matching TRBD1 (6 bases). The sequenced sample was PBMCs. The receptor comes from a young woman in good health. CDR3 sequence (DNA): TGTGCCAGCAGCCAGGGGACCGGCTCGAAAGGAGCCTCTGGGGCCAACGTCCTGACTTTC. Translated: CASSQGTGSKGASGANVLTF. The full variable domain, in which reference TRBV13 and TRBJ2-6 provide the parts outside the CDR3, is AAGVIQSPRHLIKEKRETATLKCYPIPRHDTVYWYQQGPGQDPQFLISFYEKMQSDKGSIPDRFSAQQFSDYHSELNMSSLELGDSALYFCASSQGTGSKGASGANVLTFGAGSRLTVL.